This T cell receptor (beta chain) was recovered during a study of lymphopenia after photon versus proton radiotherapy. Findings of the study overall: Post-nadir diversity loss with photons came from oligoclonal expansion, particularly CD8+ Temra cells. Photon-treated patients lost naive T cells and TCR diversity; proton-treated stayed stable. Larger post-nadir TCR diversity loss correlated inversely with survival in deceased patients.

Comments on this clone: Its antigen is unidentified.

CDR1 is SGHRS, CDR2 YFSETQ, per germline. This CDR3 contains 13 residues. Between the trimmed V and J ends, which lost 3 bases and 0 bases, there was a span of 7 bases. Sequencing used immunoSEQ multiplex PCR; TCRdb keeps in-frame clones, though not all of them. The top ten hold less than 25% of the sample, which has about 24,000 clones, around four fifths seen once. Sample: peripheral blood, taken from a patient treated with proton-based radiotherapy. The sequence derives from a woman between 65 and 79 years old with pancreatic cancer. The chain recombines TRBV5-1 with TRBJ2-7; D is uncertain. Written as DNA, the CDR3 is TGCGCCAGCAGCTGGTCGAGCTCCTACGAGCAGTACTTC. It yields the protein CASSWSSSYEQYF.